These 16 T cell receptor beta chains were sequenced from one sample in a study of shared clonotypes between healthy human individuals. Assay used: immunoSEQ multiplex PCR; TCRdb lists only in-frame clones, some missing. Here the sample spans over a million clones, about 70% being singletons. Sequencing input: memory CD4+ T cells sorted from blood. Subset here: CD45RA-negative fraction. Source of these receptors: a man between 18 and 29 years old in good health.

This clone was counted at least ten times. This specimen includes other DNA sequences encoding the same CDR3. This rearrangement joins TRBV9 to TRBJ2-3; D not resolved. Per germline, CDR1 SGDLS and CDR2 YYNGEE. This CDR3 contains 13 residues. Deletions cut 0 bases from V and 2 bases from J, with 4 bases between. The CDR3 is CASSVDHTDTQYF. The DNA of the CDR3 is TGTGCCAGCAGCGTAGATCACACAGATACGCAGTATTTT.

The V gene is TRBV7-3, the J gene TRBJ2-1; TRBD2 agrees at 13 bases. Germline V gene lookup returns CDR1 SGHTA and CDR2 FQGTGA. V lost 5 bases, J lost 8 bases, and 9 bases stayed unmatched. The CDR3 is 16 amino acids. The CDR3 DNA follows: TGTGCCAGCAGCCTAAGACTAGCGGGGGGACGCGATGAGCAGTTCTTC. Amino acid sequence: CASSLRLAGGRDEQFF. The full variable domain, in which reference TRBV7-3 and TRBJ2-1 provide the parts outside the CDR3, is GAGVSQTPSNKVTEKGKYVELRCDPISGHTALYWYRQSLGQGPEFLIYFQGTGAADDSGLPNDRFFAVRPEGSVSTLKIQRTERGDSAVYLCASSLRLAGGRDEQFFGPGTRLTVL.

This clone showed up just a few times. The genes are TRBV6-1 and TRBJ2-5; a possible D gene is TRBD1 (6 bases). This CDR3 spans 12 amino acids. In germline, CDR1 is MNHNS, CDR2 SASEGT. V lost 11 bases to trimming and J lost 2 bases, with 12 bases between them. The CDR3 sequence: CADQGLQETQYF. CDR3 nucleotides: TGTGCCGATCAGGGGCTTCAAGAGACCCAGTACTTC.

The rearrangement joins TRBV12-2 to TRBJ1-2; TRBD1 is the table's D call and was not checked against the DNA. TRBV12-2 has pseudogene status. The CDR3 has 19 amino acids. In DNA, the CDR3 is TGTGCAAGTCGCCCTAAGGGCGGCCAGGGGGCGCGTAGGGACTATGGCTACACCTTC. Protein: CASRPKGGQGARRDYGYTF.

The gene calls are TRBV5-1 and TRBJ2-5, with 8 bases that match TRBD1. The J segment lost 1 base and the V segment lost 4 bases, leaving 9 bases of the junction unmatched. This CDR3 is 16 amino acids long. Germline V lookup: CDR1 SGHRS, CDR2 YFSETQ. CDR3 region: CASSGSGGLGQETQYF. DNA of the CDR3: TGCGCCAGCAGCGGATCAGGGGGCCTCGGCCAAGAGACCCAGTACTTC.

This chain joins TRBV30 and TRBJ1-3; tentatively, D is TRBD1 (6 bases). Between the trimmed V and J ends, which lost 0 bases and 3 bases, there was a span of 12 bases. The CDR3 runs to 15 residues. CDR1 and CDR2 (germline): GTSNPN, SVGIG (reference sequence). The CDR3 DNA is TGTGCCTGGAGTGTACTAGGGGGTATTGGAAACACCATATATTTT. Its translation is CAWSVLGGIGNTIYF.

The chain couples TRBV19 to TRBJ2-1; possible D gene TRBD2, 6 bases. CDR1 is LNHDA, CDR2 SQIVND, per germline (reference sequence). The V end lost 0 bases, the J end lost 6 bases, and 6 bases lay between the germline ends. The CDR3 consists of 13 residues. CDR3 protein: CASSIEEGNEQFF. The CDR3 DNA sequence: TGTGCCAGTAGTATAGAGGAGGGCAATGAGCAGTTCTTC.

This clone was counted once. This CDR3 is also generated by other DNA sequences in the sample. The V call is TRBV6-6, the J call TRBJ1-2, with D unclear. The CDR3 totals 12 residues. The V gene lost 2 bases and the J gene lost 2 bases, with 3 bases spanning the gap. Germline V lookup: CDR1 MNHNY, CDR2 SVGAGI (reference sequence). The CDR3 nucleotides read TGTGCCAGCAGTTACCGAAACTATGGCTACACCTTC. Translating it yields CASSYRNYGYTF.

The chain uses TRBV6-5 and TRBJ2-1; 9 bases fit TRBD1. Germline V gene lookup returns CDR1 MNHEY and CDR2 SVGAGI. The J segment lost 4 bases and the V segment lost 3 bases, leaving 4 bases of the junction unmatched. The CDR3 totals 15 residues. CDR3 bases: TGTGCCAGCAGTTATGGGGGACAGGGATACAATGAGCAGTTCTTC. Amino acids: CASSYGGQGYNEQFF.

Points on this clone: It differs at one base from a far larger clone, so likely a read error. Other nucleotide sequences from this sample produce the same CDR3. This chain uses TRBV28 with TRBJ1-6; D gene unclear. The length of the CDR3 is 12 residues. Germline CDR1 MDHEN, CDR2 SYDVKM. Trimming shortened V by 2 bases and J by 8 bases, and 4 bases separated the two germline ends. The CDR3 DNA reads as TGTGCCAGCAGTTTACGAGATTCACCCCTCCACTTT. This gives the protein CASSLRDSPLHF.

This clone occurred a few times. The same CDR3 can be traced to other DNA sequences in this sample. The gene calls are TRBV5-1 and TRBJ2-5, with D possibly called TRBD1 or TRBD2 (5 bases each). The CDR3 totals 13 residues. Trimming left V 0 bases short and J 5 bases short, with 8 bases between. Looked up from germline, CDR1 is SGHRS and CDR2 is YFSETQ. The CDR3 bases are TGCGCCAGCAGCTTGGGTGGGGGTGAGACCCAGTACTTC. Its translation is CASSLGGGETQYF.

The chain uses TRBV6-1 and TRBJ2-7; the D gene is possibly TRBD2 (6 bases). Germline-derived CDR1 and CDR2 are MNHNS and SASEGT. Trimming removed 2 bases from V and 3 bases from J, with 14 bases in between. CDR3 size: 15 residues. CDR3 protein: CASSEKGSGVYEQYF. CDR3 sequence (DNA): TGTGCCAGCAGTGAAAAAGGTAGCGGAGTCTACGAGCAGTACTTC.

This clone was picked up a small number of times. The chain joins TRBV19 to TRBJ2-1; D perhaps matches TRBD1 (7 bases). This CDR3 is built from 13 residues. V was clipped by 0 bases and J by 12 bases, with 12 bases between them. Germline-derived CDR1 and CDR2 are LNHDA and SQIVND (reference sequence). The CDR3 nucleotides are TGTGCCAGTAGTATAGAAAACAGGGGAGGGCAGTTCTTC. Translating gives CASSIENRGGQFF.

The chain combines TRBV5-1 with TRBJ2-7, with 12 bases that match TRBD1. The CDR3 is 16 amino acids. J lost 5 bases, V lost 0 bases, and 6 bases had no gene match. Germline lookup yields CDR1 SGHRS and CDR2 YFSETQ. The CDR3: CASSLVGQGAGNEQYF. DNA of the CDR3: TGCGCCAGCAGCTTGGTGGGACAGGGGGCCGGCAACGAGCAGTACTTC.

The genes are TRBV5-1 and TRBJ1-2, with D possibly being TRBD1 (5 bases). Germline V lookup: CDR1 SGHRS, CDR2 YFSETQ. V lost 3 bases to trimming and J lost 4 bases, with 13 bases between them. The CDR3 consists of 14 residues. CDR3 sequence reads: CASSSGPSGYGYTF. In DNA, the CDR3 is TGCGCCAGCAGCTCGGGACCGTCTGGCTATGGCTACACCTTC. Full variable domain (outside the CDR3, taken from reference TRBV5-1 and TRBJ1-2): KAGVTQTPRYLIKTRGQQVTLSCSPISGHRSVSWYQQTPGQGLQFLFEYFSETQRNKGNFPGRFSGRQFSNSRSEMNVSTLELGDSALYLCASSSGPSGYGYTFGSGTRLTVV.

This clone was counted a few times. Sequence at one end of the junction differs from germline and may be a read error. V is TRBV27 and J is TRBJ1-1; D call uncertain. This CDR3 has 15 amino acids. Germline-derived CDR1 and CDR2 are MNHEY and SMNVEV (reference sequence). CDR3 nucleotide sequence: TGTGCCAGCAGTCTATCGTGGAGCATGAACACTGAAGCTTTCTTT. Its translation is CASSLSWSMNTEAFF.